This T cell receptor (beta chain) originates from a study of cytomegalovirus exposure and HLA in healthy donors. Overall study findings and caveats: The number of N-insertions in an Asian-associated ancestry cluster was reportedly below the 666-donor mean in a later analysis. Diagnosis of cytomegalovirus status made by the classifier reportedly showed high specificity and sensitivity.

In regard to this clone: Antigen specificity is unknown.

Primers included in the PCR were 60 Vbeta and 13 Jbeta primers. TCRdb's copy holds only in-frame clones and misses some; the assay was immunoSEQ multiplex PCR. The data hold 95,000 or so clones, with around 86% observed a single time. The V gene end was trimmed by 0 bases and the J gene end by 7 bases; junction bases not matched to a gene: 10. CDR1 is SGHDT, CDR2 YYEEEE, per germline. The CDR3 covers 15 residues. The origin of this receptor is a woman aged 65 to 85 in good health and CMV-seropositive. The rearrangement uses TRBV5-6 and TRBJ2-7; 7 bases fit TRBD1. Sequencing was performed on PBMCs. In DNA form, the CDR3 reads TGTGCCAGCAGCTTGGCAGGGGGATCAAGAGGAGAGCAGTACTTC. Translated: CASSLAGGSRGEQYF.